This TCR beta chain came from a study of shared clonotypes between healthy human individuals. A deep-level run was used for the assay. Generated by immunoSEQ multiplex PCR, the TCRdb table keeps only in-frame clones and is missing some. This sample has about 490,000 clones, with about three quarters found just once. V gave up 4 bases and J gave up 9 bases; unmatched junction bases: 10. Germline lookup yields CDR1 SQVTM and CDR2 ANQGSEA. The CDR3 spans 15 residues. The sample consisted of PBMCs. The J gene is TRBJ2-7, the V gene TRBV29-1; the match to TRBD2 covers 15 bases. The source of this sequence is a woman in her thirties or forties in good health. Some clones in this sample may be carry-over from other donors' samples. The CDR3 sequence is CSVAPRPGLAGGQYF. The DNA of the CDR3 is TGCAGCGTTGCCCCCAGACCGGGACTAGCGGGAGGGCAGTACTTC.